This TCR beta chain appears in the sequencing data of a study of shared clonotypes between healthy human individuals. Study-wide findings and caveats: Donors were few, which limited the genetic and exposure-history diversity represented.

Samples underwent the assay at deep level. Bulk PBMC genomic DNA spanned ten immunoSEQ deep plates. Assay: immunoSEQ multiplex PCR; the TCRdb copy retains only in-frame clones and omits some. The sample has around 500,000 clones, about 82% seen once; the top ten hold 13%. As regards this clone: Its specificity is unknown.

Donors comprised only Caucasian adults living in Nashville, Tennessee. CDR1 and CDR2 from the germline V gene are SGHRS and YFSETQ. Trimming cost V 3 bases and J 4 bases; bases outside gene matches: 5. The CDR3 consists of 14 residues. The V gene is TRBV5-1, the J gene TRBJ2-7; 9 nucleotides match TRBD1. What was sequenced was PBMCs. The clonotype comes from a woman aged 40 to 50 in good health. Some clones in this sample may be carry-over from other donors' samples. CDR3 DNA: TGCGCCAGCAGCTCCGGGACAGGGAGGTACGAGCAGTACTTC. Its protein is CASSSGTGRYEQYF.